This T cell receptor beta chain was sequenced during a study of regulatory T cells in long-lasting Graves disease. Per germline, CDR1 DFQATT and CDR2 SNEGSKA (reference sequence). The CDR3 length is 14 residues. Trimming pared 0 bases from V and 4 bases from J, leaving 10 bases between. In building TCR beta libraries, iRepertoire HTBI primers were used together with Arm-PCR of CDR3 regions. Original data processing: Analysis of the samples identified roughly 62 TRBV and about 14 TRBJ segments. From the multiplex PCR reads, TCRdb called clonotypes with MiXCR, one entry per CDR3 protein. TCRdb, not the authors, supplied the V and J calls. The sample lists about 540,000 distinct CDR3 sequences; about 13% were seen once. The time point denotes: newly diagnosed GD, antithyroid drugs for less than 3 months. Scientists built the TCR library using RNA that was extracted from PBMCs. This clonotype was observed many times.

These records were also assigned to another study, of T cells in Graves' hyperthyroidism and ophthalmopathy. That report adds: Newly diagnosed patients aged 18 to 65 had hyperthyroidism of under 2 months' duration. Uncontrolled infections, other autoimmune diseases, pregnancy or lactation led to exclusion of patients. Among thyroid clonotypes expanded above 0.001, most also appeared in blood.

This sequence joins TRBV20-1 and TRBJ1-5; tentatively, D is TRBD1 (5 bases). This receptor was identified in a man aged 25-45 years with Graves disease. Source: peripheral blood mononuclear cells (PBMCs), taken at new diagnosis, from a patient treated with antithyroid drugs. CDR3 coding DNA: TGCAGTGCTAGAGATTGGGACTGGAATCAGCCCCAGCATTTT. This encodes CSARDWDWNQPQHF.